The following is a T cell receptor beta chain sequence with its context. Its antigen is as yet unknown. The assay was immunoSEQ multiplex PCR, and TCRdb's table has in-frame clones only and misses some. The data show around 150,000 clones, approximately 80% seen once. The CDR3 contains 16 residues. CDR1 is SGHRS and CDR2 is YFSETQ in the germline V gene. V lost 0 bases to trimming and J lost 1 base, with 11 bases between them. This sample is drawn from a study of T cell responses to AZD1222 COVID-19 vaccine. Overall study findings and caveats: Nearly half of spike-specific TCRs reportedly target unmutated variant regions. Without day 14 samples, only post-peak T cell repertoires were studied. Compared with day 0, the breadth and depth of the Spike-specific TCR repertoire rose significantly after two doses of AZD1222.

The rearrangement uses TRBV5-1 and TRBJ2-1, with D hard to call. The receptor comes from an adult in good health. The sequencing here drew on peripheral blood, taken on day 0 of AZD1222 vaccination. The CDR3 DNA reads TGCGCCAGCAGCTTGGGGACGAGAGGATCCTACAATGAGCAGTTCTTC. Translation gives CASSLGTRGSYNEQFF.